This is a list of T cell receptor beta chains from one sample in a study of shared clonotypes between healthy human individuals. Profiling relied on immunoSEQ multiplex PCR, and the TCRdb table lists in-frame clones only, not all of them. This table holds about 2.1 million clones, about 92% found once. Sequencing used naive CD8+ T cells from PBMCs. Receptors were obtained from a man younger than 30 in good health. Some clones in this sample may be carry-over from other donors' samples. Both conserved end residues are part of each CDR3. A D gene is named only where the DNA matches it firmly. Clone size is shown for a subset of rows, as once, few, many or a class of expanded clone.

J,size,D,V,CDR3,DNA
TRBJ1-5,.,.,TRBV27,CASSPSGGGNQPQHF,TGTGCCAGCAGTCCCTCCGGGGGTGGCAATCAGCCCCAGCATTTT
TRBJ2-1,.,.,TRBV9,CASSVGGAEYNEQFF,TGTGCCAGCAGCGTAGGGGGGGCGGAGTACAATGAGCAGTTCTTC
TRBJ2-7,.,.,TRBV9,CASSVGRDYEQYF,TGTGCCAGCAGCGTAGGCAGGGACTACGAGCAGTACTTC
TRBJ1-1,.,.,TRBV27,CASTQLGSNTEAFF,TGTGCCAGCACCCAACTGGGATCGAACACTGAAGCTTTCTTT
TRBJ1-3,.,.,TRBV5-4,CASSLTTGPGNTIYF,TGTGCCAGCAGCTTGACGACAGGTCCTGGAAACACCATATATTTT
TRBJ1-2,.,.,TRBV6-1,CASSEAPGGTGSHYGYTF,TGTGCCAGCAGTGAAGCGCCCGGCGGTACAGGGTCCCACTATGGCTACACCTTC
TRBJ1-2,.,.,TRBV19,CASKSGYRYGYTF,TGTGCCAGTAAATCAGGGTACCGCTATGGCTACACCTTC
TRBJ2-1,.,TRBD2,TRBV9,CASSSDPLAVSSYNEQFF,TGTGCCAGCAGCTCTGACCCCCTAGCGGTGAGCTCCTACAATGAGCAGTTCTTC
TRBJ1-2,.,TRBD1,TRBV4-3,CASSQDWTGADYGYTF,TGCGCCAGCAGCCAAGACTGGACAGGAGCCGACTATGGCTACACCTTC
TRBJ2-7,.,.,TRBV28,CASSQDSYEQYF,TGTGCCAGCAGTCAGGATTCCTACGAGCAGTACTTC
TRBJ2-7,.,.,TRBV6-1,CASSDLSGSAYEQYF,TGTGCCAGCAGTGACCTCAGCGGCTCAGCCTACGAGCAGTACTTC
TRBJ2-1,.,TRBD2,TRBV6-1,CASSEVAGVGYNEQFF,TGTGCCAGCAGTGAAGTGGCGGGAGTAGGATACAATGAGCAGTTCTTC
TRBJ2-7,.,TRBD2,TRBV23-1,CARDGREVYISSYEQYF,TGCGCCAGAGATGGGCGGGAGGTATACATTTCGTCCTACGAGCAGTACTTC
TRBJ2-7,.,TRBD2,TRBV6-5,CASSYSTGRLTYEQYF,TGTGCCAGCAGTTACTCAACCGGGAGGCTTACCTACGAGCAGTACTTC
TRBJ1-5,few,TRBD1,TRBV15,CATSPRTGSSNQPQHF,TGTGCCACCAGCCCTCGGACAGGTAGTAGCAATCAGCCCCAGCATTTT
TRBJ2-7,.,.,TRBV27,CASSIIQGTPYEQYF,TGTGCCAGCAGTATCATACAGGGGACTCCCTACGAGCAGTACTTC
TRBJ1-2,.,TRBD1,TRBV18,CASSPPDRVTFGYTF,TGTGCCAGCTCACCACCGGACAGGGTAACTTTTGGCTACACCTTC
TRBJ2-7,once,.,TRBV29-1,CSVEVVSEQYF,TGCAGCGTTGAAGTCGTCAGCGAGCAGTACTTC
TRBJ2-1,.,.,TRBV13,CASSIIKALNEQFF,TGTGCCAGCAGCATTATTAAGGCCCTCAATGAGCAGTTCTTC
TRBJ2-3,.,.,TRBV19,CASSIDPPGTLTDTQYF,TGTGCCAGTAGTATAGATCCTCCCGGGACCCTCACAGATACGCAGTATTTT
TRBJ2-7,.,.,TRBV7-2,CASSLRRSYEQYF,TGTGCCAGCAGCTTACGCCGGTCCTACGAGCAGTACTTC
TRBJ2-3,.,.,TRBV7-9,CASRSGLGDTQYF,TGTGCCAGCAGATCAGGGCTTGGGGATACGCAGTATTTT
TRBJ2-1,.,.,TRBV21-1,CASSKSGGVRPDYNERFF,TGTGCCAGCAGCAAATCGGGCGGGGTGCGACCGGACTACAATGAGCGGTTCTTC
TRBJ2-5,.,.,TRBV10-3,CAISDPGETQYF,TGTGCCATCAGTGACCCCGGAGAGACCCAGTACTTC
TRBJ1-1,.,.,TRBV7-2,CASSAQLRNTEAFF,TGTGCCAGCAGCGCACAGCTTAGAAACACTGAAGCTTTCTTT
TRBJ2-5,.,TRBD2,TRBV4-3,CASSQDRSGRAGETQYF,TGCGCCAGCAGCCAAGATCGTAGCGGGAGGGCGGGGGAGACCCAGTACTTC
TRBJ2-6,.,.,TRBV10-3,CAITNTLLTAGSGANVLTF,TGTGCCATCACCAACACACTGTTGACTGCCGGATCTGGGGCCAACGTCCTGACTTTC
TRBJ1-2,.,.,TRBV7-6,CASSPWGGNGYTF,TGTGCCAGCAGCCCGTGGGGGGGTAATGGCTACACCTTC
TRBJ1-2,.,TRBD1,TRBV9,CASSTGTGGAGYGYTF,TGTGCCAGCAGCACGGGAACAGGGGGCGCGGGGTATGGCTACACCTTC
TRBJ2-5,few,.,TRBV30,CAWSVVTGDETQYF,TGTGCCTGGAGTGTAGTAACAGGAGATGAGACCCAGTACTTC
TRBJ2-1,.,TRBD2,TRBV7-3,CASSSRLARYNEQFF,TGTGCCAGCAGCTCCCGACTAGCTCGCTACAATGAGCAGTTCTTC
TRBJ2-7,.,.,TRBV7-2,CASSLREVGEQYF,TGTGCCAGCAGCTTAAGGGAGGTTGGCGAGCAGTACTTC
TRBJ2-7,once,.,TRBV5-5,CASSLGQKFTYEQYF,TGTGCCAGCAGCTTAGGACAGAAGTTTACCTACGAGCAGTACTTC
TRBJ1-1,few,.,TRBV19,CASSTNSIVGAFF,TGTGCCAGTAGTACCAACTCGATAGTGGGAGCTTTCTTT
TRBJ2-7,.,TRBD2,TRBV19,CASSITSANDYEQYF,TGTGCCAGTAGTATCACTAGCGCGAACGACTACGAGCAGTACTTC
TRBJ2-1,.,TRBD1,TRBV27,CASSLSGTGSEQFF,TGTGCCAGCAGTTTATCGGGGACAGGCAGTGAGCAGTTCTTC
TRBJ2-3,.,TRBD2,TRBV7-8,CASSLVGTSGNTDTQYF,TGTGCCAGCAGCTTAGTTGGGACTAGCGGGAACACAGATACGCAGTATTTT
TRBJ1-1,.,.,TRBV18,CASSPMYGQNTEAFF,TGTGCCAGCTCACCAATGTATGGACAGAACACTGAAGCTTTCTTT
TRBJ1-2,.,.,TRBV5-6,CASSLGRGDGYTF,TGTGCCAGCAGCCTCGGGAGGGGGGATGGCTACACCTTC
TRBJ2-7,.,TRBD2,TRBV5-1,CASSEGLAGFLSYEQYF,TGCGCCAGCAGCGAGGGACTAGCGGGATTTCTTTCCTACGAGCAGTACTTC
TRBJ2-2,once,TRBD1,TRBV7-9,CASSLGGTGDTGELFF,TGTGCCAGCAGCCTCGGGGGGACAGGGGACACCGGGGAGCTGTTTTTT
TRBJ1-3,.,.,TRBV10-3,CAISERSSGNTIYF,TGTGCCATCAGTGAAAGGAGCTCTGGAAACACCATATATTTT
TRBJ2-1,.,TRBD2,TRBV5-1,CASSSSGRQFF,TGCGCCAGCAGCTCTAGCGGGAGGCAGTTCTTC
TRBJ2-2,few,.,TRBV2,CASSDEVNTGELFF,TGTGCCAGCAGTGATGAGGTTAACACCGGGGAGCTGTTTTTT
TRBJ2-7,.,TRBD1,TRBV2,CASSENRGAYEQYF,TGTGCCAGCAGTGAGAACAGGGGCGCCTACGAGCAGTACTTC
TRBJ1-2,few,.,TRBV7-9,CASSTGFYGYTF,TGTGCCAGCAGCACAGGGTTCTATGGCTACACCTTC
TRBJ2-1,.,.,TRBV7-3,CASSLIGGEGAYNEQFF,TGTGCCAGCAGCTTAATCGGCGGGGAAGGGGCTTACAATGAGCAGTTCTTC
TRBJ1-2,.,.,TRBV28,CASSLSSGSYGYTF,TGTGCCAGCAGTTTATCGTCAGGTTCCTATGGCTACACCTTC
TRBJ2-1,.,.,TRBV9,CASSVGSGLGNEQFF,TGTGCCAGCAGCGTAGGTAGCGGCCTCGGAAATGAGCAGTTCTTC
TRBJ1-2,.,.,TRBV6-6,CASSYSGDRRYGYTF,TGTGCCAGCAGTTACTCAGGAGACAGGAGATATGGCTACACCTTC
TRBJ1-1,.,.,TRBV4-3,CASSRRGMDRNTEAFF,TGCGCCAGCAGCCGCCGTGGTATGGACAGAAACACTGAAGCTTTCTTT
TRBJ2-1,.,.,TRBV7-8,CASSLSRGVGYNEQFF,TGTGCCAGCAGCTTATCGAGGGGGGTAGGGTACAATGAGCAGTTCTTC
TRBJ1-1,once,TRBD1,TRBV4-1,CASSQAGQGRGTEAFF,TGCGCCAGCAGCCAAGCCGGACAGGGCCGGGGCACTGAAGCTTTCTTT
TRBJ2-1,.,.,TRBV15,CATSRDRVNNEQFF,TGTGCCACCAGCAGAGACAGGGTTAACAATGAGCAGTTCTTC
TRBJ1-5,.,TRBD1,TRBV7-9,CASSSTGGGQPQHF,TGTGCCAGCAGCTCTACAGGGGGCGGTCAGCCCCAGCATTTT
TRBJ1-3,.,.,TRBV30,CAWSPPFSGNTIYF,TGTGCCTGGAGTCCCCCCTTCTCTGGAAACACCATATATTTT
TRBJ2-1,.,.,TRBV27,CASSLSQEGVNEQFF,TGTGCCAGCAGTTTATCTCAGGAGGGGGTCAATGAGCAGTTCTTC
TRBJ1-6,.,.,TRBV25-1,CASRVGHINSPLHF,TGTGCCAGCAGGGTGGGACACATCAATTCACCCCTCCACTTT